A selection of T cell receptor beta chains follows, all from one sample in a study of blood T cell repertoires in COVID-19. TCRdb's copy holds only in-frame clones and misses some; the assay was immunoSEQ multiplex PCR. The sample contains approximately 440,000 clones, about 87% of which appear only once. Sequenced input: peripheral blood. These TCRs come from a woman aged 45-59 years with COVID-19, enrolled during active disease. The CDR3 runs from the conserved cysteine through the conserved F or W. The order of the fields is V gene, clone size, D gene, J gene, CDR3 protein, CDR3 DNA. The D gene is left open where the match is weak. Only part of the rows carry a size: once, few, many, or a class if the clone is expanded.

>TRBV4-2|NA|NA|TRBJ1-6
CASSPAGTNYSPLHF
TGTGCCAGCAGCCCCGCTGGGACAAACTATTCACCCCTCCACTTT
>TRBV13|NA|TRBD2|TRBJ2-1
CASSQRTSRTYNEQFF
TGTGCCAGCAGCCAAAGGACTAGCCGGACCTACAATGAGCAGTTCTTC
>TRBV7-8|NA|TRBD1|TRBJ2-3
CASSQGVGADTQYF
TGTGCCAGCAGCCAGGGGGTTGGGGCCGATACGCAGTATTTT
>TRBV5-1|NA|TRBD1|TRBJ1-1
CASSLVGSRGRGTEAFF
TGCGCCAGCAGCTTGGTAGGATCCAGGGGGCGAGGGACTGAAGCTTTCTTT
>TRBV6-1|once|TRBD2|TRBJ2-3
CASSESSGGSDTQYF
TGTGCCAGCAGTGAGTCTAGCGGGGGGTCGGATACGCAGTATTTT
>TRBV9|NA|NA|TRBJ1-3
CASSATTGNTIYF
TGTGCCAGCAGCGCTACTACTGGAAACACCATATATTTT
>TRBV4-1|NA|NA|TRBJ1-6
CASSQGGGVQGSPLHF
TGCGCCAGCAGCCAAGGAGGAGGGGTACAAGGTTCACCCCTCCACTTT
>TRBV7-9|NA|NA|TRBJ1-2
CASSFGRRGSAF
TGTGCCAGCAGCTTCGGGCGGAGAGGGAGCGCCTTC
>TRBV27|NA|TRBD1|TRBJ1-1
CASSLNGQGDNEAFF
TGTGCCAGCAGTTTAAACGGACAGGGGGACAATGAAGCTTTCTTT
>TRBV5-1|NA|TRBD2|TRBJ2-7
CASSVRTSVSYEQYF
TGCGCCAGCAGCGTCCGGACTAGTGTCTCCTACGAGCAGTACTTC
>TRBV3-1/TRBV3-2|NA|NA|TRBJ1-1
CASSQVAGAEAFF
TGTGCCAGCAGCCAAGTCGCAGGGGCTGAAGCTTTCTTT
>TRBV29-1|NA|NA|TRBJ2-5
CSVHLGGIGETQYF
TGCAGCGTCCACCTTGGGGGGATAGGAGAGACCCAGTACTTC
>TRBV7-2|NA|TRBD1|TRBJ1-1
CASSLSDREWVAFF
TGTGCCAGCAGCTTAAGCGACAGGGAGTGGGTAGCTTTCTTT
>TRBV2|few|NA|TRBJ1-2
CASSQVLGYTF
TGTGCCAGCTCCCAGGTTCTTGGCTACACCTTC
>TRBV12-3/TRBV12-4|NA|NA|TRBJ2-7
CASSPDRTYEQYF
TGTGCCAGCAGTCCCGACAGGACCTACGAGCAGTACTTC
>TRBV6-5|NA|TRBD1|TRBJ2-5
CASTRGLGQETQYF
TGTGCCAGCACGAGGGGGCTGGGCCAAGAGACCCAGTACTTC
>TRBV7-6|NA|TRBD1|TRBJ2-1
CASSLRDRGNNEQFF
TGTGCCAGCAGCTTGAGGGACAGGGGTAACAATGAGCAGTTCTTC